The 25 T cell receptor beta chains below come from one sample, sequenced in a study of T cell repertoires in cytomegalovirus infection. One entry per CDR3 protein, called by TCRdb with MiXCR from the reads. The sample has a few hundred thousand distinct CDR3 sequences; 17% are singletons. Specimen: PBMCs. These TCRs come from a human donor in good health (CMV status not recorded). Some clones in this sample may be carry-over from other donors' samples.

This clonotype was seen a handful of times. This sequence joins TRBV5-3 and TRBJ1-2; no reliable D call. TRBV5-3 is identified as an open reading frame with a role that is uncertain. This CDR3 has 14 residues. V was cut by 7 bases and J by 0 bases, with 13 bases left in between. The CDR3 loop reads CARSRAATNYGYTF. As DNA, the CDR3 is TGTGCCAGATCGCGGGCAGCCACTAACTATGGCTACACCTTC.

This clonotype showed up many times. The J gene is TRBJ1-1, the V gene TRBV7-2; a weak D match, TRBD1 (5 bases). V was cut by 4 bases and J by 3 bases, with 12 bases left in between. Germline-derived CDR1 and CDR2 are SGHTA and FQGNSA. The CDR3 totals 14 residues. CDR3 DNA sequence: TGTGCCAGCAGCTCCCCTCGGGGGGACACTGAAGCTTTCTTT. Translation: CASSSPRGDTEAFF.

This clonotype appeared a few times. The V and J genes are TRBV20-1 and TRBJ2-1, with D perhaps TRBD1 (6 bases). The V gene's germline CDR1 is DFQATT and CDR2 SNEGSKA (reference sequence). CDR3 size: 15 residues. V was clipped by 0 bases and J by 0 bases, with 9 bases between them. The CDR3 is CSAREGQSSYNEQFF. Here the CDR3 DNA reads TGCAGTGCTAGAGAAGGACAGAGCTCCTACAATGAGCAGTTCTTC.

This clonotype turned up a few times. The V gene is TRBV4-3, the J gene TRBJ2-7; 9 bases fit TRBD1. V dropped 0 bases and J dropped 4; count of bases not matched to a gene: 13. The germline CDR1 and CDR2 sequences are LGHNA and YSLEER. This CDR3 comprises 18 residues. The CDR3 here is CASSQDFSGTGYVYEQYF. The CDR3, as DNA: TGCGCCAGCAGCCAAGATTTTTCCGGGACAGGGTATGTTTACGAGCAGTACTTC.

As concerns this clonotype: A much larger clone is a single base away; this may be a read error. The CDR3 does not close with the conserved phenylalanine or tryptophan, likely indicating a read error. CDR3: CASSLRTSRDTQYI. The CDR3 DNA sequence: TGTGCCAGCAGCTTACGGACTAGTCGAGATACGCAGTATATT. The chain couples TRBV7-2 to TRBJ2-3, with 7 positions matching TRBD2. Trimming at V came to 2 bases and at J to 5 bases, leaving 4 bases not matched to a gene. There are 14 residues in the CDR3. CDR1 is SGHTA and CDR2 is FQGNSA in the germline V gene.

J is TRBJ2-4 and V is TRBV7-8, with D perhaps TRBD1 (5 bases). This CDR3 contains 15 residues. Germline V gene lookup returns CDR1 SGHVS and CDR2 FQNEAQ. The ends were cut back, 5 bases at V and 1 base at J, with 12 bases in the middle. The chain's CDR3 is CASSLGAWAKNIQYF. In nucleotides, the CDR3 is TGTGCCAGCAGCCTAGGGGCTTGGGCCAAAAACATTCAGTACTTC.

This clonotype was seen at least ten times. The chain couples TRBV12-3 or TRBV12-4 to TRBJ1-1; TRBD1 might be the D (5 bases). The CDR3 is made up of 13 amino acids. The germline V and J ends were trimmed by 3 bases and 7 bases, with 12 bases remaining between them. The CDR3 region has the DNA TGTGCCAGCAGTTTTATGAGCCAGGGTGAAGCTTTCTTT. Translating it yields CASSFMSQGEAFF.

This clonotype was counted many times. The V and J genes are TRBV6-1 and TRBJ1-5; D gene unclear. The CDR3 runs to 15 residues. Germline V lookup: CDR1 MNHNS, CDR2 SASEGT. Trimming removed 7 bases at V and 0 bases at J, with 13 bases between. CDR3 coding DNA: TGTGCCAGCACCTTCGTCGGGGATAGCAATCAGCCCCAGCATTTT. It yields the protein CASTFVGDSNQPQHF.

In this sample, this clonotype turned up a few times. This chain uses TRBV7-9 with TRBJ2-1; D is tentatively TRBD1 or TRBD2 (5 bases each). The V gene's germline CDR1 is SEHNR and CDR2 FQNEAQ (reference sequence). The CDR3 consists of 15 residues. V dropped 5 bases and J dropped 5 bases, with 16 bases sitting between them. In DNA, the CDR3 is TGTGCCAGCAGCCCCACGGGACGGGAAAACAATGAGCAGTTCTTC. Translating it yields CASSPTGRENNEQFF.

The rearrangement links TRBV15 to TRBJ1-2; 7 bases map to TRBD1. V dropped 5 bases and J dropped 4; count of bases not matched to a gene: 7. The CDR3 is 14 residues long. CDR1 and CDR2 (germline): LNHNV, YYDKDF (reference sequence). For the CDR3, the DNA is TGTGCCACCAGCGGGGGGGGACAGATCTATGGCTACACCTTC. Translated, it gives CATSGGGQIYGYTF.

The chain joins TRBV12-3 or TRBV12-4 to TRBJ1-5; D ambiguous. Trimming cost V 5 bases and J 5 bases, with 10 bases left between them. CDR3 size: 13 residues. For the CDR3, the DNA is TGTGCCAGCAGTCTCCTTTCTCATCAGCCCCAGCATTTT. It codes for CASSLLSHQPQHF.

This clonotype was seen at least ten times. The chain has TRBV7-2 and TRBJ2-7; 9 bases agree with TRBD1. V gave up 4 bases and J gave up 2 bases; unmatched junction bases: 3. Per the germline V gene, CDR1 is SGHTA and CDR2 is FQGNSA. This CDR3 has 14 residues. For the CDR3, the DNA is TGTGCCAGCAGCTCACAGGGGGCAACCTACGAGCAGTACTTC. This sequence encodes CASSSQGATYEQYF.

This chain uses TRBV11-2 with TRBJ2-7; no firm D call. The V and J ends lost 1 base and 2 bases respectively, with 9 bases between them. This CDR3 spans 14 amino acids. Looked up from germline, CDR1 is SGHAT and CDR2 is FQNNGV. DNA for the CDR3: TGTGCCAGCAGCTTAGGCAGAACCACCTACGAGCAGTACTTC. Translated, it gives CASSLGRTTYEQYF. The entire variable domain, with the rest obtained from reference TRBV11-2 and TRBJ2-7, is as follows: EAGVAQSPRYKIIEKRQSVAFWCNPISGHATLYWYQQILGQGPKLLIQFQNNGVVDDSQLPKDRFSAERLKGVDSTLKIQPAKLEDSAVYLCASSLGRTTYEQYFGPGTRLTVT.

The chain joins TRBV25-1 to TRBJ2-3, with TRBD1 identical over 7 bases. V lost 5 bases to trimming and J lost 1 base; unmatched junction nucleotides: 6. This CDR3 is 15 amino acids long. Per the germline V gene, CDR1 is MGHDK and CDR2 is SYGVNS. CDR3 region: CASSHTGEGTDTQYF. The CDR3 DNA reads TGTGCCAGCAGTCACACAGGGGAAGGCACAGATACGCAGTATTTT.

In this sample, this clonotype turned up many times. The chain couples TRBV7-2 to TRBJ1-2, with 9 positions matching TRBD1. In germline, CDR1 is SGHTA, CDR2 FQGNSA. With V trimmed by 4 bases and J by 3 bases, 3 bases remained unmatched. The CDR3 has 14 amino acids. The CDR3 sequence is CASSSRDRDYGYTF. DNA for the CDR3: TGTGCCAGCAGCTCCAGGGACAGGGACTATGGCTACACCTTC.

This clonotype was detected ten times or more. V gene TRBV12-3 or TRBV12-4 combines with J gene TRBJ1-2; 8 bases match TRBD1. CDR3 length: 14 amino acids. Trimming cost V 6 bases and J 5 bases; bases outside gene matches: 8. The CDR3 sequence: CASSPAGTGYGYTF. Written as DNA, the CDR3 is TGTGCCAGCAGCCCCGCCGGGACAGGATATGGCTACACCTTC.

In this sample, this clonotype turned up many times. The rearrangement uses TRBV7-2 and TRBJ1-1; TRBD1 is a possible D gene (5 bases). The CDR3 covers 15 residues. Germline CDR1 reads SGHTA; CDR2 reads FQGNSA. V dropped 5 bases and J dropped 1 base, with 14 bases sitting between them. The CDR3 nucleotides are TGTGCCAGCAGCACTACGGGACGGTCGAACACTGAAGCTTTCTTT. This codes for CASSTTGRSNTEAFF.

This clonotype was observed at least ten times. This chain joins TRBV7-2 and TRBJ2-7, with D possibly matching TRBD1 (6 bases). V dropped 5 bases and J dropped 0 bases, with 11 bases sitting between them. CDR3 length: 14 residues. Germline CDR1 and CDR2: SGHTA and FQGNSA. CDR3 protein: CASSRTALSYEQYF. The CDR3 DNA sequence: TGTGCCAGCAGCCGGACAGCACTCTCCTACGAGCAGTACTTC.

This clonotype was seen ten or more times. The chain joins TRBV28 to TRBJ1-4; no definite D call. CDR1 and CDR2 from the germline V gene are MDHEN and SYDVKM. This CDR3 comprises 14 residues. The ends were cut back, 7 bases at V and 4 bases at J, with 13 bases in the middle. The CDR3 here is CASTVGDYNEKLFF. As DNA, the CDR3 is TGTGCCAGCACAGTGGGAGACTATAATGAAAAACTGTTTTTT.

This clonotype came up many times. The gene calls are TRBV12-3 or TRBV12-4 and TRBJ1-1; D gene ambiguous. V dropped 3 bases and J dropped 1 base, with 6 bases sitting between them. There are 13 residues in the CDR3. The CDR3 sequence is CASSFEENTEAFF. Written as DNA, the CDR3 is TGTGCCAGCAGTTTTGAGGAGAACACTGAAGCTTTCTTT.

This clonotype was counted many times. This chain connects TRBV14 to TRBJ2-3; D call uncertain. Trimming removed 8 bases at V and 2 bases at J, with 11 bases between. The CDR3 totals 13 residues. Germline V CDR1 and CDR2: SGHDN, FVKESK. The CDR3, as DNA: TGTGCCAGCGGACGTAGGATCACAGATACGCAGTATTTT. Its protein is CASGRRITDTQYF. Full variable domain (missing parts from reference TRBV14 and TRBJ2-3): EAGVTQFPSHSVIEKGQTVTLRCDPISGHDNLYWYRRVMGKEIKFLLHFVKESKQDESGMPNNRFLAERTGGTYSTLKVQPAELEDSGVYFCASGRRITDTQYFGPGTRLTVL.

At least ten counts were recorded for this clonotype. The chain combines TRBV3-1 with TRBJ2-5; D unclear. With 4 bases removed from V and 2 bases from J, the gap between germline ends came to 17 bases. Germline lookup yields CDR1 LGHDT and CDR2 YNNKEL (reference sequence). CDR3 length: 16 amino acids. CDR3 residues: CASSPINTSPQETQYF. The CDR3 DNA is TGTGCCAGCAGCCCGATAAACACTTCCCCACAAGAGACCCAGTACTTC.

This clonotype occurred a few times. This sequence joins TRBV6-5 and TRBJ1-1, with D maybe TRBD1 (5 bases). Germline lookup yields CDR1 MNHEY and CDR2 SVGAGI. The CDR3 covers 14 residues. Trimming took off 6 bases at V and 2 bases at J, with 13 bases between the two ends. In DNA, the CDR3 is TGTGCCAGCAGGAGAGGGGCAGCCAACACTGAAGCTTTCTTT. This sequence encodes CASRRGAANTEAFF.

Many counts were recorded for this clonotype. The V call is TRBV7-9, the J call TRBJ1-2; D perhaps matches TRBD1 (6 bases). The CDR3 covers 13 residues. V lost 5 bases and J 8 bases, leaving 15 bases between the germline ends. Germline CDR1 SEHNR, CDR2 FQNEAQ (reference sequence). The CDR3 coding sequence is TGTGCCAGCAGCAACGGACAGCGCTCGGGCTACACCTTC. Protein: CASSNGQRSGYTF.

As concerns this clonotype: The junction departs from germline at one end; a sequencing error may be responsible. The V and J genes are TRBV7-2 and TRBJ1-4; possible D gene TRBD1, 6 bases. Germline V gene sequence: CDR1 SGHTA, CDR2 FQGNSA. The CDR3 is made up of 13 amino acids. The CDR3 region has the DNA TGTGCCAGCAGGGCGACAGGTGGTGAAAACCTGTTCTTT. This encodes CASRATGGENLFF. Based on the CDR3 plus reference TRBV7-2 and TRBJ1-4, the full variable domain is GAGVSQSPSNKVTEKGKDVELRCDPISGHTALYWYRQSLGQGLEFLIYFQGNSAPDKSGLPSDRFSAERTGGSVSTLTIQRTQQEDSAVYLCASRATGGENLFFGSGTQLSVL.